The 14 T cell receptor beta chains presented below share a single source sample, sequenced in a study of post-analysis software for immune sequencing data. The study, taken as a whole, reports: TRBV5-6, TRBV5-1 and TRBV20-1 were among roughly five TRBV segments more frequent in patients than controls.

The antigens of these receptors remain unknown. Each TCR beta cDNA library carried unique molecular identifiers. Each CDR3 protein gets one entry after TCRdb re-called the PCR reads with MiXCR. The data hold approximately 360,000 distinct CDR3 sequences, with 30% to 45% observed a single time. Input material: blood. The receptors here all came from a girl aged 5-17 years with multiple sclerosis.

This clonotype was observed a handful of times. CDR3 in DNA: TGTGCCAGCAGCTTAATGGCGGCGGGGGGGCTAGAGACCCAGTACTTC. It yields the protein CASSLMAAGGLETQYF. The chain uses TRBV7-3 and TRBJ2-5; TRBD2 agrees at 9 bases. The CDR3 spans 16 residues. Trimming at V came to 1 base and at J to 4 bases, leaving 7 bases not matched to a gene. The germline gives CDR1 SGHTA, CDR2 FQGTGA.

The sample holds a few counts of this clonotype. The rearrangement joins TRBV9 to TRBJ2-5; TRBD2 agrees at 15 bases. Losses at the gene ends were 0 bases for V and 5 bases for J; bases not matched to a gene: 5. Germline values: CDR1 SGDLS, CDR2 YYNGEE. This CDR3 comprises 17 residues. CDR3 bases: TGTGCCAGCAGCGTAGGGGGGACTAGCGGGGGGTTGGAGACCCAGTACTTC. Its translation is CASSVGGTSGGLETQYF.

The chain carries TRBV6-5 and TRBJ1-1, with 7 bases identical to TRBD1. The CDR3 totals 14 residues. V lost 5 bases to trimming and J lost 4 bases; unmatched junction nucleotides: 7. Germline V lookup: CDR1 MNHEY, CDR2 SVGAGI. CDR3 sequence reads: CASSPLTGVTEAFF. In DNA, the CDR3 is TGTGCCAGCAGTCCACTTACAGGGGTCACTGAAGCTTTCTTT.

The rearrangement uses TRBV4-2 and TRBJ2-7; 8 bases match TRBD1. The CDR3 is made up of 15 amino acids. CDR1 is LGHNA and CDR2 is YNFKEQ in the germline V gene. V lost 0 bases to trimming and J lost 4 bases; unmatched junction nucleotides: 5. The CDR3 region is CASSQESDRGYEQYF. The CDR3, as DNA: TGTGCCAGCAGCCAAGAAAGTGACAGGGGATACGAGCAGTACTTC.

This clonotype was recorded many times. The chain recombines TRBV12-3 or TRBV12-4 with TRBJ1-2; TRBD1 matches at 8 bases. Trimming removed 5 bases from V and 0 bases from J; junction bases left unmatched: 8. The CDR3 loop spans 16 amino acids. In DNA, the CDR3 is TGTGCCAGCAGTCCTAGGCGGACAGGGACTAACTATGGCTACACCTTC. Translation gives CASSPRRTGTNYGYTF.

This chain joins TRBV11-3 and TRBJ2-2, with 12 nucleotides matching TRBD2. The germline CDR1 and CDR2 sequences are SGHNT and YENEEA. This CDR3 comprises 17 residues. With V trimmed by 4 bases and J by 5 bases, 8 bases remained unmatched. The CDR3 here is CASSSRLAGVGTGELFF. The CDR3 DNA reads TGTGCCAGCAGCTCGCGACTAGCGGGGGTCGGAACCGGGGAGCTGTTTTTT. Looking up the rest from reference TRBV11-3 and TRBJ2-2 gives the full variable domain: EAGVVQSPRYKIIEKKQPVAFWCNPISGHNTLYWYLQNLGQGPELLIRYENEEAVDDSQLPKDRFSAERLKGVDSTLKIQPAELGDSAVYLCASSSRLAGVGTGELFFGEGSRLTVL.

V gene TRBV7-2 combines with J gene TRBJ2-7; D is unresolved. Trimming cost V 7 bases and J 7 bases, with 14 bases left between them. Germline CDR1 reads SGHTA; CDR2 reads FQGNSA. The CDR3 consists of 12 residues. CDR3 amino acids: CASTLPPEEQYF. CDR3 coding DNA: TGTGCCAGCACCCTACCACCTGAGGAGCAGTACTTC.

This clonotype came up once. This chain links TRBV12-3 or TRBV12-4 with TRBJ1-2; 8 bases line up with TRBD1. This CDR3 contains 13 residues. V was pared by 6 bases and J by 10 bases, with 10 bases of the junction left unmatched. CDR3 DNA sequence: TGTGCCAGCAGCCCCAGACAGGGGAGCGACTACACCTTC. Translated, it gives CASSPRQGSDYTF.

This clonotype has only a few counts. V is TRBV12-3 or TRBV12-4 and J is TRBJ2-7; a weak D match, TRBD2 (5 bases). V was trimmed by 3 bases and J by 3 bases, leaving 12 bases between them. This CDR3 is 14 amino acids long. The CDR3 is CASSFSASRYEQYF. CDR3 in DNA: TGTGCCAGCAGTTTTAGCGCCAGTCGCTACGAGCAGTACTTC.

The sample holds many counts of this clonotype. The chain carries TRBV4-1 and TRBJ2-1; D may be TRBD1 (6 bases). Germline-derived CDR1 and CDR2 are MGHRA and YSYEKL. The CDR3 runs 14 residues. With 2 bases removed from V and 10 bases from J, the gap between germline ends came to 15 bases. The CDR3 loop is CASSQPLGAGEQFF. The CDR3 DNA sequence: TGCGCCAGCAGCCAACCATTGGGGGCTGGGGAGCAGTTCTTC.

This clonotype has only a few counts. The V gene is TRBV29-1, the J gene TRBJ2-4, with a possible D match to TRBD2 (6 bases). The end of the DNA is better explained by TRBJ2-7, so the J call may be wrong. The CDR3 contains 12 residues. CDR1 and CDR2 from the germline V gene are SQVTM and ANQGSEA. DNA for the CDR3: TGCAGCGGGATATGGGGAGGCTACGAGCAGTACTTC. It translates to CSGIWGGYEQYF.

The V and J genes are TRBV29-1 and TRBJ1-1, with TRBD1 as a possible D gene (5 bases). This CDR3 contains 15 residues. From germline, CDR1 is SQVTM and CDR2 ANQGSEA. V gave up 6 bases and J gave up 5 bases, with 22 bases separating them. The CDR3 reads CSVSPQQARGTEAFF. The CDR3, as DNA: TGCAGCGTCTCTCCTCAACAGGCGAGGGGTACTGAAGCTTTCTTT.

J is TRBJ2-1 and V is TRBV11-2; 9 bases match TRBD2. The CDR3 has 16 amino acids. Germline trimming cut 4 bases from V and 4 bases from J; bases unmatched to any gene: 8. CDR1 and CDR2 (germline): SGHAT, FQNNGV. DNA for the CDR3: TGTGCCAGCAGCTCCGTAAGCGGGGGGCAGTACAATGAGCAGTTCTTC. It encodes CASSSVSGGQYNEQFF. Variable domain in full (rest from reference TRBV11-2 and TRBJ2-1): EAGVAQSPRYKIIEKRQSVAFWCNPISGHATLYWYQQILGQGPKLLIQFQNNGVVDDSQLPKDRFSAERLKGVDSTLKIQPAKLEDSAVYLCASSSVSGGQYNEQFFGPGTRLTVL.

This chain uses TRBV4-1 with TRBJ1-2; 9 bases map to TRBD1. Trimming at V came to 2 bases and at J to 5 bases, leaving 6 bases not matched to a gene. The CDR3 loop spans 15 amino acids. Germline V gives CDR1 MGHRA, CDR2 YSYEKL. CDR3 nucleotide sequence: TGCGCCAGCAGCCAATTGAGGACAGGGGCTTATGGCTACACCTTC. This gives the protein CASSQLRTGAYGYTF.